The 31 T cell receptor beta chains presented below share a single source sample, sequenced in a study of blood T cell repertoires in COVID-19. Measured with immunoSEQ multiplex PCR; TCRdb has only the in-frame clones, and not every one. The data contain around 210,000 clones, roughly nine tenths of them seen just once; the ten biggest clones take up roughly 0.78%. The specimen sequenced was peripheral blood. The receptors originated from a woman in her 70s with acute or convalescent COVID-19.

The V call is TRBV4-1, the J call TRBJ2-3; TRBD1 matches at 9 bases. CDR3 length: 18 residues. Germline trimming cut 3 bases from V and 5 bases from J; bases unmatched to any gene: 15. Per germline, CDR1 MGHRA and CDR2 YSYEKL. The CDR3 region is CASSQTENLQGAEDTQYF. In DNA form, the CDR3 reads TGCGCCAGCAGCCAGACCGAGAACTTACAGGGGGCAGAAGATACGCAGTATTTT.

This clone was detected a few times. This sequence joins TRBV28 and TRBJ1-5; no firm D call. The CDR3 spans 17 residues. The germline CDR1 and CDR2 sequences are MDHEN and SYDVKM. V lost 5 bases, J lost 4 bases, and 21 bases lay in between. The CDR3 bases are TGTGCCAGCAGTCCAATAATTAGCGGAACCTTTAATCAGCCCCAGCATTTT. Protein sequence: CASSPIISGTFNQPQHF.

The V call is TRBV19, the J call TRBJ1-5; perhaps TRBD1 as D (6 bases). The CDR3 has 14 amino acids. Germline V gene data show CDR1 as LNHDA and CDR2 as SQIVND (reference sequence). V lost 3 bases, J lost 4 bases, and 10 bases lay in between. CDR3 nucleotides: TGTGCCAGTAGTATCACAGGGCAAAATCAGCCCCAGCATTTT. This encodes CASSITGQNQPQHF.

This clone was seen a single time. The V gene is TRBV20-1, the J gene TRBJ1-1; D is ambiguous. V was shortened by 5 bases and J by 5 bases, with 6 bases between the two germline ends. The CDR3 totals 10 residues. Germline V lookup: CDR1 DFQATT, CDR2 SNEGSKA (reference sequence). The DNA of the CDR3 is TGCAGTGCTCGGCGGACTGAAGCTTTCTTT. This sequence encodes CSARRTEAFF.

The rearrangement joins TRBV7-2 to TRBJ1-2; maybe TRBD1 (6 bases). The CDR3 spans 12 residues. Germline CDR1 and CDR2: SGHTA and FQGNSA. Trimming took off 8 bases at V and 4 bases at J, with 11 bases between the two ends. The CDR3 region has the DNA TGTGCCAGCCAAGGACAGAGCTATGGCTACACCTTC. It codes for CASQGQSYGYTF.

The chain joins TRBV7-9 to TRBJ1-5; D is perhaps TRBD1 (6 bases). There are 14 residues in the CDR3. Trimming stripped 1 base from V and 4 bases from J, with 8 bases between. CDR1 is SEHNR, CDR2 FQNEAQ, per germline (reference sequence). CDR3: CASSLDTGNQPQHF. CDR3 DNA sequence: TGTGCCAGCAGCTTAGATACAGGGAATCAGCCCCAGCATTTT.

V gene TRBV27 combines with J gene TRBJ2-5; 8 bases line up with TRBD1. Germline CDR1 MNHEY, CDR2 SMNVEV (reference sequence). CDR3 size: 12 residues. After removal of 6 bases from V and 9 bases from J, the junction contained 6 bases not matched to a gene. The CDR3 DNA reads TGTGCCAGCAGGGGACAGGAGAGAGCCCAGTACTTC. Its protein product is CASRGQERAQYF.

J is TRBJ1-4 and V is TRBV19, with 7 bases identical to TRBD1. Germline CDR1 reads LNHDA; CDR2 reads SQIVND (reference sequence). J was trimmed by 8 bases and V by 4 bases; bases with no gene match: 10. This CDR3 is built from 15 residues. The CDR3 loop is CASSTPQGKKEKLFF. CDR3 DNA sequence: TGTGCCAGTAGTACCCCACAGGGGAAAAAAGAAAAACTGTTTTTT. Based on the CDR3 plus reference TRBV19 and TRBJ1-4, the full variable domain is DGGITQSPKYLFRKEGQNVTLSCEQNLNHDAMYWYRQDPGQGLRLIYYSQIVNDFQKGDIAEGYSVSREKKESFPLTVTSAQKNPTAFYLCASSTPQGKKEKLFFGSGTQLSVL.

The chain is built from TRBV18 and TRBJ1-1, with 8 bases lining up with TRBD1. There are 17 residues in the CDR3. Germline CDR1 KGHSH, CDR2 LQKENI. V lost 2 bases and J lost 3; bases outside the gene matches: 11. CDR3 nucleotides: TGTGCCAGCTCACCAGCGCTCAGGGGGCGCAGGGACACTGAAGCTTTCTTT. Residues: CASSPALRGRRDTEAFF.

The chain recombines TRBV6-5 with TRBJ2-5, with D perhaps matching TRBD2 (5 bases). Germline V gene sequence: CDR1 MNHEY, CDR2 SVGAGI. This CDR3 comprises 15 residues. Trimming took off 7 bases at V and 1 base at J, with 16 bases between the two ends. The CDR3 region is CASTRVGDPQETQYF. The CDR3 nucleotides are TGTGCCAGCACAAGAGTGGGAGACCCCCAAGAGACCCAGTACTTC.

V is TRBV4-3 and J is TRBJ2-7; 9 bases map to TRBD2. The CDR3 is 18 amino acids. The junction had 12 bases not matched to a gene; V was cut back by 1 base and J by 2 bases. From germline, CDR1 is LGHNA and CDR2 YSLEER. The CDR3 protein is CASSQGLRGLALPYEQYF. In DNA, the CDR3 is TGCGCCAGCAGCCAAGGACTACGGGGACTAGCTTTACCCTACGAGCAGTACTTC.

The chain uses TRBV5-1 and TRBJ2-7; D gene uncertain. Germline V lookup: CDR1 SGHRS, CDR2 YFSETQ. Trimming took off 4 bases at V and 0 bases at J, with 14 bases between the two ends. There are 15 residues in the CDR3. The CDR3 DNA follows: TGCGCCAGCAGCCCCGGGTTTGCCAGCTCCTACGAGCAGTACTTC. Encoded protein: CASSPGFASSYEQYF.

The gene calls are TRBV5-6 and TRBJ1-1; D remains ambiguous. The CDR3 runs 14 residues. Trimming removed 2 bases from V and 1 base from J, with 9 bases in between. The germline CDR1 and CDR2 sequences are SGHDT and YYEEEE. CDR3 sequence reads: CASSLFVANTEAFF. CDR3 coding DNA: TGTGCCAGCAGCTTATTCGTGGCGAACACTGAAGCTTTCTTT.

The chain has TRBV5-1 and TRBJ2-3; TRBD2 matches at 7 bases. Trimming at V came to 4 bases and at J to 4 bases, leaving 3 bases not matched to a gene. CDR3 length: 13 residues. Germline V gene data show CDR1 as SGHRS and CDR2 as YFSETQ. The CDR3 spells CASSRDYPDTQYF. The DNA of the CDR3 is TGCGCCAGCAGCCGGGACTATCCAGATACGCAGTATTTT.

The CDR3 here is CASSSGTSWSSYEQYF. For the CDR3, the DNA is TGTGCCAGCAGTTCCGGGACTAGCTGGTCTTCCTACGAGCAGTACTTC. This sequence joins TRBV2 and TRBJ2-7; 9 nucleotides line up with TRBD2. In germline, CDR1 is SNHLY, CDR2 FYNNEI. This CDR3 has 16 amino acids. After removal of 5 bases from V and 1 base from J, the junction contained 9 bases not matched to a gene.

J is TRBJ1-2 and V is TRBV11-3; TRBD1 matches 8 bases. The germline V gene encodes CDR1 SGHNT and CDR2 YENEEA. This CDR3 contains 16 residues. With V trimmed by 1 base and J by 2 bases, 6 bases remained unmatched. CDR3 sequence (DNA): TGTGCCAGCAGCTTAGCGGCAGGGGGCACCAACTATGGCTACACCTTC. Its translation is CASSLAAGGTNYGYTF.

The chain is built from TRBV15 and TRBJ1-1; 8 bases agree with TRBD1. The trim removed 2 bases at V and 1 base at J, leaving 6 bases unmatched. The germline V gene encodes CDR1 LNHNV and CDR2 YYDKDF (reference sequence). CDR3 length: 16 amino acids. CDR3 bases: TGTGCCACCAGCAGAAGGGGAGGGACAGGGAACACTGAAGCTTTCTTT. Encoded protein: CATSRRGGTGNTEAFF.

This clone appeared a single time. The chain recombines TRBV10-3 with TRBJ2-7; 10 nucleotides align to TRBD1. Germline V gene data show CDR1 as ENHRY and CDR2 as SYGVKD. There are 15 residues in the CDR3. Trimming took 5 bases from V and 2 from J; bases not matched to a gene: 6. The CDR3 nucleotides read TGTGCCATCAGTACGACAGGGGGCGCGGCCTACGAGCAGTACTTC. Amino acids: CAISTTGGAAYEQYF.

The V and J genes are TRBV6-5 and TRBJ2-2, with D perhaps matching TRBD1 (6 bases). CDR3 length equals 13 residues. V dropped 6 bases and J dropped 4 bases, with 9 bases sitting between them. Germline CDR1 reads MNHEY; CDR2 reads SVGAGI. The CDR3 DNA sequence: TGTGCCAGCAGCCAGGGGAGCACCGGGGAGCTGTTTTTT. Amino acids: CASSQGSTGELFF.

This sequence joins TRBV9 and TRBJ1-3; D is unresolved. CDR3 length: 17 amino acids. CDR1 SGDLS and CDR2 YYNGEE come from the germline V gene. V was shortened by 3 bases and J by 0 bases, with 16 bases between the two germline ends. The CDR3 sequence is CASSATPRQDSGNTIYF. The CDR3 DNA is TGTGCCAGCAGCGCAACCCCACGGCAGGACTCTGGAAACACCATATATTTT.

The genes are TRBV5-4 and TRBJ2-7; 9 nucleotides agree with TRBD2. Unmatched junction bases numbered 11, after V lost 4 bases and J lost 6 bases. This CDR3 contains 15 residues. Looked up from germline, CDR1 is SGHNT and CDR2 is YYREEE (reference sequence). CDR3 loop: CASSLPLAGSAEQYF. In nucleotides, the CDR3 is TGTGCCAGCAGCCTCCCCCTAGCGGGGTCGGCCGAGCAGTACTTC.

The chain carries TRBV18 and TRBJ1-3; D gene uncertain. The CDR3 totals 14 residues. Germline loops: CDR1 KGHSH, CDR2 LQKENI. The V end was cut by 2 bases, the J end by 1 base, with 6 bases between. The CDR3 reads CASSPGSSGNTIYF. The DNA of the CDR3 is TGTGCCAGCTCACCAGGCAGTTCTGGAAACACCATATATTTT.

V and J are TRBV5-1 and TRBJ2-6, with TRBD2 matching 7 bases. Germline V gene sequence: CDR1 SGHRS, CDR2 YFSETQ. Germline trimming cut 4 bases from V and 0 bases from J; bases unmatched to any gene: 4. This CDR3 has 16 amino acids. The CDR3 sequence: CASSAGGSSGANVLTF. CDR3 bases: TGCGCCAGCAGCGCCGGCGGGAGCTCTGGGGCCAACGTCCTGACTTTC.

The chain couples TRBV15 to TRBJ2-3; tentatively, D is TRBD1 (6 bases). Germline loops: CDR1 LNHNV, CDR2 YYDKDF (reference sequence). The CDR3 length is 13 residues. V was trimmed by 8 bases and J by 5 bases, leaving 14 bases between them. CDR3 bases: TGTGCCACCGGCCGGGACATCATAGATACGCAGTATTTT. The encoded protein is CATGRDIIDTQYF.

This chain connects TRBV6-6 to TRBJ2-7, with TRBD1 matching over 7 bases. V lost 5 bases, J lost 1 base, and 5 bases stayed unmatched. The germline gives CDR1 MNHNY, CDR2 SVGAGI (reference sequence). The CDR3 is made up of 14 amino acids. CDR3 in amino acids: CASSTRDSSYEQYF. CDR3 sequence (DNA): TGTGCCAGCAGTACACGGGACAGTTCCTACGAGCAGTACTTC.

The chain recombines TRBV6-2 or TRBV6-3 with TRBJ1-2; 9 positions match TRBD1. The CDR3 runs 13 residues. The germline V gene has CDR1 MNHEY and CDR2 SVGEGT. The J segment lost 8 bases and the V segment lost 5 bases, leaving 6 bases of the junction unmatched. The CDR3 region has the DNA TGTGCCAGCAGTCAAACAGGGGGCCGAGGCTACACCTTC. Protein sequence: CASSQTGGRGYTF.

V gene TRBV7-9 combines with J gene TRBJ1-2; possibly TRBD1 for D (5 bases). This CDR3 has 15 residues. Germline lookup yields CDR1 SEHNR and CDR2 FQNEAQ (reference sequence). Trimming took off 1 base at V and 7 bases at J, with 16 bases between the two ends. The DNA of the CDR3 is TGTGCCAGCAGCTTAGAGGTCCCAGGGCAAGCTGGCTACACCTTC. This translates into CASSLEVPGQAGYTF.

The V and J genes are TRBV24-1 and TRBJ1-2; 11 bases are shared with TRBD1. J lost 8 bases, V lost 2 bases, and 6 bases had no gene match. CDR3 size: 15 residues. Germline loops: CDR1 KGHDR, CDR2 SFDVKD. CDR3 amino acids: CATSDSHGTGGGYTF. CDR3 bases: TGTGCCACCAGTGATTCACACGGGACAGGGGGAGGCTACACCTTC.

The chain is built from TRBV3-1 (or the pseudogene TRBV3-2) and TRBJ2-1, with D possibly TRBD2 on 6 matching bases. Germline V gene sequence: CDR1 LGHDT, CDR2 YNNKEL (reference sequence). The CDR3 runs to 14 residues. Trimming left V 4 bases short and J 3 bases short, with 10 bases between. CDR3 nucleotide sequence: TGTGCCAGCAGCCCCCGGGGGAACTACAATGAGCAGTTCTTC. Its protein is CASSPRGNYNEQFF.

In DNA, the CDR3 is TGTGCCAGTAGTACCCGGGACAGGGGGGCCCATGGCTACACCTTC. It translates to CASSTRDRGAHGYTF. The chain combines TRBV19 with TRBJ1-2; 11 bases fit TRBD1. The CDR3 spans 15 residues. Germline V gene lookup returns CDR1 LNHDA and CDR2 SQIVND (reference sequence). Trimming took 4 bases from V and 6 from J; bases not matched to a gene: 7.

This chain joins TRBV5-4 and TRBJ2-1; the match to TRBD2 covers 7 bases. With 3 bases clipped from V and 8 bases from J, the junction kept 8 bases outside the gene matches. The CDR3 sequence is 14 residues long. The germline CDR1 and CDR2 sequences are SGHNT and YYREEE (reference sequence). CDR3 nucleotides: TGTGCCAGCAGCTCAGCAGGACTAGGCGATGAGCAGTTCTTC. This gives the protein CASSSAGLGDEQFF.